Presented here are 6 T cell receptor beta chains from one specimen sequenced in a study of blood T cells in healthy people across ages. PCR was performed a second time for roughly 7 to 12 cycles using a sample-barcoded 5' primer and a J-beta primer mix. TCRdb ran MiXCR on the 5' RACE reads and lists one entry per CDR3 protein. Here the sample spans more than 700,000 distinct CDR3 sequences, about 45% being singletons. Sequenced sample: blood. These receptors all come from a man older than 75 in good health.

The chain links TRBV5-1 to TRBJ2-1; no firm D call. V was trimmed by 0 bases and J by 6 bases, leaving 13 bases between them. The germline V gene encodes CDR1 SGHRS and CDR2 YFSETQ. CDR3 length: 15 residues. CDR3 bases: TGCGCCAGCAGCTTGGCCGGTCCAACCGTCAATGAGCAGTTCTTC. It translates to CASSLAGPTVNEQFF. The variable domain in full, completed from reference TRBV5-1 and TRBJ2-1, reads KAGVTQTPRYLIKTRGQQVTLSCSPISGHRSVSWYQQTPGQGLQFLFEYFSETQRNKGNFPGRFSGRQFSNSRSEMNVSTLELGDSALYLCASSLAGPTVNEQFFGPGTRLTVL.

The genes are TRBV27 and TRBJ2-1; 7 nucleotides agree with TRBD2. The junction had 7 bases not matched to a gene; V was cut back by 7 bases and J by 4 bases. The CDR3 has 14 amino acids. Germline-derived CDR1 and CDR2 are MNHEY and SMNVEV (reference sequence). The DNA for the CDR3 is TGTGCCAGCACCTCCGCGCGGGAGTACAATGAGCAGTTCTTC. It translates to CASTSAREYNEQFF.

This clonotype was seen only a few times. J is TRBJ1-1 and V is TRBV9; D remains ambiguous. Trimming left V 1 base short and J 1 base short, with 8 bases between. Germline assignment: CDR1 SGDLS and CDR2 YYNGEE. The CDR3 totals 14 residues. DNA for the CDR3: TGTGCCAGCAGCGTACGGGCGACGAACACTGAAGCTTTCTTT. Amino acid sequence: CASSVRATNTEAFF.

V usage is TRBV12-3 or TRBV12-4 and J usage is TRBJ2-5, with 9 bases aligning to TRBD2. The CDR3 runs 16 residues. The ends lost 1 base at V and 2 bases at J; junction bases unmatched: 5. The CDR3 sequence is CASSLGTSAQQETQYF. The CDR3, as DNA: TGTGCCAGCAGTTTAGGGACTAGCGCACAACAAGAGACCCAGTACTTC.

This clonotype occurred many times. The V and J genes are TRBV5-1 and TRBJ2-1; possible D gene TRBD2, 6 bases. Trimming cost V 4 bases and J 15 bases, with 17 bases left between them. Per germline, CDR1 SGHRS and CDR2 YFSETQ. There are 12 residues in the CDR3. CDR3 DNA sequence: TGCGCCAGCAGCCGGGAAGGGACTCTGCCGTTCTTC. Its translation: CASSREGTLPFF.

The chain employs TRBV10-3 and TRBJ2-2; 8 bases agree with TRBD2. The ends lost 4 bases at V and 5 bases at J; junction bases unmatched: 6. This CDR3 comprises 15 residues. The germline gives CDR1 ENHRY, CDR2 SYGVKD. This CDR3 reads CAISGREGITGELFF. The CDR3 DNA reads as TGTGCCATCAGTGGACGGGAGGGGATAACCGGGGAGCTGTTTTTT.